This T cell receptor (beta chain) was sequenced for a study of blood T cell repertoires in COVID-19 (dated by TCRdb to the early 2020s). Background for the entire study: The collaborator samples originated in the United States, Italy and Spain and spanned the acute and convalescent phases of COVID-19. The material from the prospective study consisted of cDNA or gDNA derived from T cells, B-cell-depleted T cells, or PBMCs. Subjects who had been exposed to COVID-19, were actively infected with it, or had recovered from it provided the deeply sampled blood TCRbeta repertoires that made up the dataset. The repertoires were released in a freely available public database meant as a resource for research on the immune response to SARS-CoV-2. Samples were obtained from the ongoing ImmuneRACE study (first 160 participants) and from 1,254 subjects provided by 6 global collaborators. The sample metadata nearly always contained a de-identified subject ID, COVID-19 status, age in years and sex. Where HLA class I and class II types were available, the types were taken from metadata supplied by the sample provider, not from assay-based typing. On the study overall, not on this receptor specifically: How much clinical and demographic metadata was included differed by source and by participant, and the metadata was provided uncurated.

Concerning this clone itself: Its antigen is currently not known. Nothing much larger sits one base from this clone, and base qualities are not available.

TCRbeta CDR3 regions were amplified from genomic DNA by means of the immunoSEQ Assay, a bias-controlled multiplex PCR. As for the original processing: Nucleated cell counts per sample were estimated from amplification of reference gene primers within the assay. To quantify the absolute abundance of each unique TCRbeta CDR3 rearrangement, sequence reads were collapsed and filtered. For each sample, productive Simpson clonality was calculated as the square root of Simpson's diversity index over productive rearrangements. This immuneACCESS table, as held by TCRdb, lists in-frame sequences with V and J called but not all clones. Of the missing ones, under half trace to an unresolved V gene in checked studies; the others have no known cause. For V, J and clone size, that table is used; D and trimming come from the DNA. This sample has about 69,000 clones in its table, and 65% to 85% of those were observed once. The ten largest clones capture about 15% of the sample.

The germline V gene gives CDR1 as ENHRY and CDR2 as SYGVKD. The V and J ends are trimmed by 6 bases and 7 bases, leaving 16 bases between them. From its cysteine to its phenylalanine, the CDR3 spans 15 amino acids. Solely the CDR3 DNA is kept, with 45 bases framed from the first base. The collaborating institutions used their own protocols to collect whole blood in K2EDTA tubes. For TCRbeta analysis, collaborators shipped samples as frozen whole blood, isolated PBMCs, or DNA extracted from either of those sample types. The sequenced sample consisted of peripheral blood. The sequence links TRBV10-3 to TRBJ1-6; the best D guess is TRBD1, with 6 bases matching. The TCR originated in a man between 60 and 75 years old with acute or convalescent COVID-19. The nucleotide sequence reads TGTGCCATCAGGGATGAACAGGGCCCCAATTCACCCCTCCACTTT. This is translated as CAIRDEQGPNSPLHF.